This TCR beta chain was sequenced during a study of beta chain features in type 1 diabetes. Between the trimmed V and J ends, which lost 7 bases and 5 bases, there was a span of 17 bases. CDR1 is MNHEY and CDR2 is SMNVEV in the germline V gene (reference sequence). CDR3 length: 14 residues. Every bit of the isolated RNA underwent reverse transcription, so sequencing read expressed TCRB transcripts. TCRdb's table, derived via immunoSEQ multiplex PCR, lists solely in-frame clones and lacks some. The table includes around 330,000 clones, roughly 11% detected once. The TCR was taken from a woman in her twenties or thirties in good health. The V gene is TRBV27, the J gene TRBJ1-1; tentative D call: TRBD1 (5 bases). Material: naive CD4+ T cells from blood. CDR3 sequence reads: CASIFRGIWTEAFF. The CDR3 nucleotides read TGTGCCAGCATCTTCCGGGGGATTTGGACTGAAGCTTTCTTT.